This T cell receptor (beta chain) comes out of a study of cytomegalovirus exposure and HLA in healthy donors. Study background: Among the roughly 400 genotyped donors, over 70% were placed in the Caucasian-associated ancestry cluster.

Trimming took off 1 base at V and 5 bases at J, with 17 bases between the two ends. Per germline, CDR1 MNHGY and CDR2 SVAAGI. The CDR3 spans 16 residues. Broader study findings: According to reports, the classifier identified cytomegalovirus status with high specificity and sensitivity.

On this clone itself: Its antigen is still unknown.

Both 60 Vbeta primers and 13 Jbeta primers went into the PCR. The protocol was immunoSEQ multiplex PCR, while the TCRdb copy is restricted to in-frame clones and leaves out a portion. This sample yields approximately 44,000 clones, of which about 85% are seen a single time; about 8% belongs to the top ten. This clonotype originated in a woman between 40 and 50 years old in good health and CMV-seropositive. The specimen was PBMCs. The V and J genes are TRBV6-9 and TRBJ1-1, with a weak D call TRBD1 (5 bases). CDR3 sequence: CASSYFRGWVTTEAFF. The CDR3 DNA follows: TGTGCCAGCAGTTATTTTAGGGGTTGGGTTACAACTGAAGCTTTCTTT.